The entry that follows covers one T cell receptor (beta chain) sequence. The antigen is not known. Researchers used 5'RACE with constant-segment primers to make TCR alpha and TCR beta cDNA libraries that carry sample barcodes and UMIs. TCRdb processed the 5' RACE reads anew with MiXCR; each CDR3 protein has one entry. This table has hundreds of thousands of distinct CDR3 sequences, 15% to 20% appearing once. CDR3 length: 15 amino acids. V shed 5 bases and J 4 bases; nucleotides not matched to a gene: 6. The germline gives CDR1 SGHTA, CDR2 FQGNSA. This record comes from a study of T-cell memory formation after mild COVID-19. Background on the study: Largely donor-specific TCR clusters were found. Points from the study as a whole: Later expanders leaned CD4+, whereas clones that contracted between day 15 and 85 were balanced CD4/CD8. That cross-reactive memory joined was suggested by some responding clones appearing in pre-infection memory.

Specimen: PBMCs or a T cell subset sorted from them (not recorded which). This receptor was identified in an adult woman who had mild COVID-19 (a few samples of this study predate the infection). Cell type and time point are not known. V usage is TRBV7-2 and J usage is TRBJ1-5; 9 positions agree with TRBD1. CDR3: CASSDTGTGNQPQHF. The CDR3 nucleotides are TGTGCCAGCAGCGATACCGGGACAGGGAATCAGCCCCAGCATTTT.